The present T cell receptor beta chain was sequenced within a study of shared clonotypes between healthy human individuals. Study-wide points: Relative to memory subsets, naive subsets generally showed larger estimated richness.

Produced via immunoSEQ multiplex PCR; TCRdb's table is partial and in-frame only. The table lists approximately 940,000 clones, about 80% of them singletons, with over 1.3% in the top ten. A remark on this clone: What it binds is not known.

Germline V lookup: CDR1 MNHEY, CDR2 SMNVEV (reference sequence). V dropped 7 bases and J dropped 3 bases, with 16 bases sitting between them. There are 15 residues in the CDR3. The chain employs TRBV27 and TRBJ2-1; no firm D call. Material for sequencing was memory CD4+ T cells sorted from blood. Stated subset: CD45RA-negative fraction. This clonotype was obtained from a man younger than 35 in good health. Written as DNA, the CDR3 is TGTGCCAGCAAATCCTTAGGCATAGACTACAATGAGCAGTTCTTC. Its protein product is CASKSLGIDYNEQFF.